This TCR beta chain stems from a study of blood T cell repertoires in COVID-19. Germline assignment: CDR1 ENHRY and CDR2 SYGVKD. Trimming took 2 bases from V and 3 from J, leaving 10 bases between them. CDR3 length: 15 amino acids. The table came from immunoSEQ multiplex PCR; TCRdb's copy has only in-frame clones and leaves some out. The sample holds hundreds of thousands of clones; 80% to 90% are singletons and the top ten take under 1.5%. The sequenced material came from peripheral blood. This clonotype originated in a young woman with active or convalescent COVID-19. This chain connects TRBV10-3 to TRBJ2-2; maybe TRBD1 (5 bases). As DNA, the CDR3 is TGTGCCATCAGTGAGGCAGGGTCGGACACCGGGGAGCTGTTTTTT. This translates into CAISEAGSDTGELFF.